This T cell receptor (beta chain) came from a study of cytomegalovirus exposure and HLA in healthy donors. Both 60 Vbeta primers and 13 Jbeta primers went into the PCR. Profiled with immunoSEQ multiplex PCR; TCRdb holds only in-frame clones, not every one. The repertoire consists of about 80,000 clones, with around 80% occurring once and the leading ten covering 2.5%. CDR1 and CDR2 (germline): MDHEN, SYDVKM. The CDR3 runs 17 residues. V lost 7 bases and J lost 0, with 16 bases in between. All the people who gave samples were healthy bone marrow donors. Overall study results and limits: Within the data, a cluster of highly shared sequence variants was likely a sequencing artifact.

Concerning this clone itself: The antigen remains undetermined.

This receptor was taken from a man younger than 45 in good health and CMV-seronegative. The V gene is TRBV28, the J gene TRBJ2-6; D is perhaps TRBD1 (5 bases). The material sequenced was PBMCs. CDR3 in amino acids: CASNSGLRVSGANVLTF. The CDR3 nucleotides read TGTGCCAGCAACTCAGGGCTCCGGGTCTCTGGGGCCAACGTCCTGACTTTC.